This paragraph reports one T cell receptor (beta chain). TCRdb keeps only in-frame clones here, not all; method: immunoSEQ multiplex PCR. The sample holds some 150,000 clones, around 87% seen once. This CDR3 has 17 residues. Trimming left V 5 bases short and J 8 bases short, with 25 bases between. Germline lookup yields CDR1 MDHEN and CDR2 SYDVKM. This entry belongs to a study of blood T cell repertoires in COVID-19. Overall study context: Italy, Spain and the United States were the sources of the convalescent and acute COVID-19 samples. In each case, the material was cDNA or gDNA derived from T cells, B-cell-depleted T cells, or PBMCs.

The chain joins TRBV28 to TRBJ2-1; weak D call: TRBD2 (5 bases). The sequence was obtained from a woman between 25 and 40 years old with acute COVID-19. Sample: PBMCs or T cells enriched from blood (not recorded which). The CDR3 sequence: CASSLPLTGIGYDEQFF. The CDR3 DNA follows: TGTGCCAGCAGTCTTCCTCTGACCGGGATAGGATACGATGAGCAGTTCTTC.